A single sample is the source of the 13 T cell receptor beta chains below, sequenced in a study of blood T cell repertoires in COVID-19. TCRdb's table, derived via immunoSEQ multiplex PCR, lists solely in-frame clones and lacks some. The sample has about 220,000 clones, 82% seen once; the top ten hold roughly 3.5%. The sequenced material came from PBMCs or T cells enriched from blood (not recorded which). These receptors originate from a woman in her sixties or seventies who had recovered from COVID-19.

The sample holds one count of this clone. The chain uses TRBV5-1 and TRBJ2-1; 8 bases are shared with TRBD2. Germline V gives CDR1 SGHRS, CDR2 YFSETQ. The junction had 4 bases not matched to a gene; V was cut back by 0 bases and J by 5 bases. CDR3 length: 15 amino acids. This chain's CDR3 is CASSLVGGENNEQFF. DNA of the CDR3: TGCGCCAGCAGCTTGGTCGGGGGGGAGAACAATGAGCAGTTCTTC.

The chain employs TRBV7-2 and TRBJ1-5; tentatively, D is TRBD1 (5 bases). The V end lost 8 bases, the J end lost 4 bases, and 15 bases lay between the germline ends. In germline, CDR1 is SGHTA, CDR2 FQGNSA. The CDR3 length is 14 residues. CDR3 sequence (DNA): TGTGCCAGCCTGGAGTGGGGGGGGAATCAGCCCCAGCATTTT. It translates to CASLEWGGNQPQHF. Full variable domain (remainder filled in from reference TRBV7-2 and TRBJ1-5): GAGVSQSPSNKVTEKGKDVELRCDPISGHTALYWYRQSLGQGLEFLIYFQGNSAPDKSGLPSDRFSAERTGGSVSTLTIQRTQQEDSAVYLCASLEWGGNQPQHFGDGTRLSIL.

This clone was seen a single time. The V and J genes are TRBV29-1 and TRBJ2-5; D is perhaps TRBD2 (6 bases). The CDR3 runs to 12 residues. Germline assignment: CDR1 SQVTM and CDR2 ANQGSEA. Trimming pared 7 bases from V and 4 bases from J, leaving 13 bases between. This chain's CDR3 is CSAGVGGETQYF. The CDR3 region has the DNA TGCAGCGCCGGTGTGGGGGGAGAGACCCAGTACTTC.

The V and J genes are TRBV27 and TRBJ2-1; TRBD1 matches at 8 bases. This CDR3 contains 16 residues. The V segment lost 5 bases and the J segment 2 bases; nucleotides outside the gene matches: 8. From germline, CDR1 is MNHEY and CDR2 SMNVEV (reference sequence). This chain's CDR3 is CASSAGQGRTYNEQFF. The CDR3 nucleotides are TGTGCCAGCAGTGCAGGACAGGGTAGGACCTACAATGAGCAGTTCTTC.

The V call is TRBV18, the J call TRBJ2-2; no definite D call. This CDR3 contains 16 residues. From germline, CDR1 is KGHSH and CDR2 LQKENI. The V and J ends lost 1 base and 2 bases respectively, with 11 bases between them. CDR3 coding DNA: TGTGCCAGCTCACCACGGCAGGTCGCTAACACCGGGGAGCTGTTTTTT. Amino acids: CASSPRQVANTGELFF.

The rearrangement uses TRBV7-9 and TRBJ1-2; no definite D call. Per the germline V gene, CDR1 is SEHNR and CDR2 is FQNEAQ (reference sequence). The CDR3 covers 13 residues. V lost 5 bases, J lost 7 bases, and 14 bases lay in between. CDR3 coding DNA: TGTGCCAGCAGCCAGACGGGGATGAGTGGCTACACCTTC. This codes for CASSQTGMSGYTF.

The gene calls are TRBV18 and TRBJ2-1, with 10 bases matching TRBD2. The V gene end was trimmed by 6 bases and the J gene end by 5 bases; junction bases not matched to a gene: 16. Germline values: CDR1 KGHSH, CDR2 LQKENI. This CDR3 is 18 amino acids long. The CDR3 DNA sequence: TGTGCCAGCTCTCCGGGACTAGCGACGGGGGGGAGAAACAATGAGCAGTTCTTC. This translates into CASSPGLATGGRNNEQFF.

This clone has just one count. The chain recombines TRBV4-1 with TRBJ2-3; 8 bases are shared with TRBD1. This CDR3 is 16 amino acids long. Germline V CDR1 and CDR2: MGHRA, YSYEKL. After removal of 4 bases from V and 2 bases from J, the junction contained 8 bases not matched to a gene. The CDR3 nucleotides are TGCGCCAGCAGCCCCGGCAGGGGGCGCCTCACAGATACGCAGTATTTT. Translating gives CASSPGRGRLTDTQYF.

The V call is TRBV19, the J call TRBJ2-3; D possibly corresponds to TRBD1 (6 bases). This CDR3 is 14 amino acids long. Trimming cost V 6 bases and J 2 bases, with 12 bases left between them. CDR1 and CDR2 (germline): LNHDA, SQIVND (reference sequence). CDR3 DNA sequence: TGTGCCAGTAGCCTTAGGGGGATCACAGATACGCAGTATTTT. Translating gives CASSLRGITDTQYF.

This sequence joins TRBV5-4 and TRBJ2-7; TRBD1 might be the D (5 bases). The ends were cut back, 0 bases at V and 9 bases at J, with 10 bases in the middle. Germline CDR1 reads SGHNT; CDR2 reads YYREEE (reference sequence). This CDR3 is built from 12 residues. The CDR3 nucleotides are TGTGCCAGCAGCTTGGGACAGTTCGGGCAGTACTTC. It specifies CASSLGQFGQYF.

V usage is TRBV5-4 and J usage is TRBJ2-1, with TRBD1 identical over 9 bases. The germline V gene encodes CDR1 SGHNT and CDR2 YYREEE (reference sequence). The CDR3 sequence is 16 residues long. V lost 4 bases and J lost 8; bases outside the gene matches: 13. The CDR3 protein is CASSLKIGQGHDEQFF. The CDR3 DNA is TGTGCCAGCAGCCTAAAAATTGGACAGGGGCACGATGAGCAGTTCTTC.

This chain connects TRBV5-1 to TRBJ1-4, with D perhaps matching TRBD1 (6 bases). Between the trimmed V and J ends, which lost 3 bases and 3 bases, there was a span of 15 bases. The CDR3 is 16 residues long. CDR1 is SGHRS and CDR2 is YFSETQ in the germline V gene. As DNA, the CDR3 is TGCGCCAGCAGCTCTGGAAGGACAGCCCCTAATGAAAAACTGTTTTTT. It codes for CASSSGRTAPNEKLFF.

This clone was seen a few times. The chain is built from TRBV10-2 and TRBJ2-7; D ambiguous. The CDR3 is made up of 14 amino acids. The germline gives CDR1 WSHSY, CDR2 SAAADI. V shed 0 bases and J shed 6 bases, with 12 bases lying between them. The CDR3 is CASSESTGPGEQYF. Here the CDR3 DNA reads TGCGCCAGCAGTGAGTCGACGGGTCCGGGCGAGCAGTACTTC.